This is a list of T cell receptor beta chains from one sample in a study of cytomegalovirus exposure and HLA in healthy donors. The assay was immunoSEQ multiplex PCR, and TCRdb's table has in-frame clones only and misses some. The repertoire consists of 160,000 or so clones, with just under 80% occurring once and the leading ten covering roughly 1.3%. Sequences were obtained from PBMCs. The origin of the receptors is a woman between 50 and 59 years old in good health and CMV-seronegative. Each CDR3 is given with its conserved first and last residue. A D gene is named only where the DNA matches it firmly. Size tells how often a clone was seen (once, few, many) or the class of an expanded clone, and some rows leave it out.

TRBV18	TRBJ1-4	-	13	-	TGTGCCAGCTCACCGGGCTTAAATGAAAAACTGTTTTTT	CASSPGLNEKLFF
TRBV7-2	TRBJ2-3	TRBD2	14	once	TGTGCCAGCAGCGTAGGCGGGGGGGCAAATACGCAGTATTTT	CASSVGGGANTQYF
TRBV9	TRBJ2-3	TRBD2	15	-	TGTGCCAGCAGCCCTCGGACTAGCGCCACAGATACGCAGTATTTT	CASSPRTSATDTQYF
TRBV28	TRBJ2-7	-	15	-	TGTGCCAGCACCAGGACACGAAATGGGCTCTACGAGCAGTACTTC	CASTRTRNGLYEQYF
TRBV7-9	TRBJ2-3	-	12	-	TGTGCCAGCAGCTTACACATGGATACGCAGTATTTT	CASSLHMDTQYF
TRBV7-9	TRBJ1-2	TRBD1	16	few	TGTGCCAGCAGCAGTAAGGACAGGGGCATAAACTATGGCTACACCTTC	CASSSKDRGINYGYTF
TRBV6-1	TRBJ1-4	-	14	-	TGTGCCACCCGCTCCGGGGAAGGAAAAGAAAAACTGTTTTTT	CATRSGEGKEKLFF
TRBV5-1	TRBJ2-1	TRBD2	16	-	TGCGCCAGCAGCGAGGTAGCGGGGGGCCTTATGAATGAGCAGTTCTTC	CASSEVAGGLMNEQFF
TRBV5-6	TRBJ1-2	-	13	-	TGTGCCAGCAGCTTTGTCAGGGTCTATGGCTACACCTTC	CASSFVRVYGYTF
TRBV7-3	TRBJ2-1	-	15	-	TGTGCCAGCAGCCCAACGTCCGGGTCTCCCTTGGAGCAGTTCTTC	CASSPTSGSPLEQFF
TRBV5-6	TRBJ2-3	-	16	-	TGTGCCAGCAGCTTTAACCTGAGAGGCGGTGGAGATACGCAGTATTTT	CASSFNLRGGGDTQYF
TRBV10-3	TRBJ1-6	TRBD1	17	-	TGTGCCATCAGTGAGTCTCCAGGGGGGTTGCTTAATTCCCCCCTCCACTTT	CAISESPGGLLNSPLHF
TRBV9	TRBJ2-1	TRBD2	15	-	TGTGCCAGCAGCTCCAGACTAGCGGGAACGGATGAGCAGTTCTTC	CASSSRLAGTDEQFF
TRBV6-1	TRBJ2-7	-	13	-	TGTGCCAGCAGTGAAATGAACAGCCCCGAGCAGTACTTC	CASSEMNSPEQYF
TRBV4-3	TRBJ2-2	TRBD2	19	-	TGCGCCAGCAGCCAAGATCACGGAAGGGGACTAGCGGGGGACAGGGAGCTGTTTTTT	CASSQDHGRGLAGDRELFF
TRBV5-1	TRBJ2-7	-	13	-	TGCGCCAGCAGAATCCAAGCTGGGGCCGAGCAGTACTTC	CASRIQAGAEQYF
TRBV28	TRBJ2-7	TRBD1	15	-	TGTGCCAGCAGTCCGGGGACAGGTTGGACCTACGAGCAGTACTTC	CASSPGTGWTYEQYF
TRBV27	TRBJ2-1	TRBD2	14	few	TGTGCCACCGGGACTAGCGGGAGTTTAAATGAGCAGTTCTTC	CATGTSGSLNEQFF
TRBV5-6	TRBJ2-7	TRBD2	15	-	TGTGCCAGCAGCTTGAGGACTAGCGGGTCCTACGAGCAGTACTTC	CASSLRTSGSYEQYF
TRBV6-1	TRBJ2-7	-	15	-	TGTGCCAGCAGTGAAGCGTTGGACAGCGCCTACGAGCAGTACTTC	CASSEALDSAYEQYF